These 32 T cell receptor beta chains share one sample of origin, sequenced in a study of post-analysis software for immune sequencing data. Study-wide results and limits: A few TRBV segments occurring more often in patients than controls included TRBV5-6, TRBV5-1 and TRBV20-1.

Their specific antigens are unknown. Built from TCR beta cDNA, the libraries had unique molecular identifiers in them. Using its own MiXCR run on the PCR reads, TCRdb lists one record per CDR3 protein. The sample consists of under 200,000 distinct CDR3 sequences, approximately 29% of them appearing once. Sequencing input: blood. These receptors came from a girl aged 2 to 17 with multiple sclerosis.

This clonotype was recorded a few times. The chain joins TRBV7-2 to TRBJ2-3, with D perhaps matching TRBD2 (6 bases). The germline V and J ends were trimmed by 6 bases and 2 bases, with 12 bases remaining between them. Germline CDR1 and CDR2: SGHTA and FQGNSA. The length of the CDR3 is 14 residues. The CDR3 loop is CASSWDLSTDTQYF. The CDR3 DNA reads TGTGCCAGCAGTTGGGACTTATCCACAGATACGCAGTATTTT.

This clonotype has at least ten counts. The genes are TRBV11-2 and TRBJ2-4; 12 bases fit TRBD2. The CDR3 extends over 17 amino acids. Germline V CDR1 and CDR2: SGHAT, FQNNGV. V was pared by 6 bases and J by 4 bases, with 10 bases of the junction left unmatched. CDR3 amino acids: CASRARTSGAVKNIQYF. In DNA, the CDR3 is TGTGCCAGCAGAGCTCGGACTAGCGGGGCCGTTAAAAACATTCAGTACTTC. Based on the CDR3 plus reference TRBV11-2 and TRBJ2-4, the full variable domain is EAGVAQSPRYKIIEKRQSVAFWCNPISGHATLYWYQQILGQGPKLLIQFQNNGVVDDSQLPKDRFSAERLKGVDSTLKIQPAKLEDSAVYLCASRARTSGAVKNIQYFGAGTRLSVL.

This clonotype was observed at least ten times. The chain joins TRBV20-1 to TRBJ1-2; 7 nucleotides align to TRBD1. The V gene's germline CDR1 is DFQATT and CDR2 SNEGSKA (reference sequence). V gave up 2 bases and J gave up 4 bases; unmatched junction bases: 7. CDR3 size: 14 residues. The CDR3 loop is CSARTGAEGYGYTF. DNA for the CDR3: TGCAGTGCTAGAACAGGGGCAGAGGGCTATGGCTACACCTTC.

Comment on this clonotype: A read error is possible here, since a much larger clone lies one base away. This chain uses TRBV20-1 with TRBJ1-2, with D uncertain. Germline V gene data show CDR1 as DFQATT and CDR2 as SNEGSKA (reference sequence). The CDR3 is made up of 11 amino acids. The CDR3 sequence: CRARGGPGYTF. CDR3 sequence (DNA): TGCAGGGCTAGAGGAGGCCCGGGCTACACCTTC.

This clonotype was detected ten times or more. The V gene is TRBV9, the J gene TRBJ2-1, with 7 bases matching TRBD1. In germline, CDR1 is SGDLS, CDR2 YYNGEE. The J segment lost 0 bases and the V segment lost 1 base, leaving 10 bases of the junction unmatched. This CDR3 is built from 18 residues. The CDR3 DNA reads as TGTGCCAGCAGCGTAACTATATTCCGGGACAGCTCCTACAATGAGCAGTTCTTC. Encoded protein: CASSVTIFRDSSYNEQFF.

This clonotype occurred a few times. V gene TRBV3-1 combines with J gene TRBJ2-3; no clear D. In germline, CDR1 is LGHDT, CDR2 YNNKEL (reference sequence). Trimming pared 4 bases from V and 3 bases from J, leaving 14 bases between. The CDR3 has 15 residues. CDR3 amino acids: CASSPQTPWTDTQYF. CDR3 in DNA: TGTGCCAGCAGCCCTCAAACCCCCTGGACAGATACGCAGTATTTT.

This chain links TRBV19 with TRBJ2-7; D not resolved. The V gene's germline CDR1 is LNHDA and CDR2 SQIVND (reference sequence). The CDR3 spans 16 residues. V lost 4 bases and J lost 3, with 19 bases in between. CDR3 residues: CASSTRDGRPYYEQYF. Here the CDR3 DNA reads TGTGCCAGTAGTACCAGAGACGGGCGGCCTTACTACGAGCAGTACTTC.

This clonotype was seen at least ten times. This chain links TRBV29-1 with TRBJ2-1; 14 positions match TRBD2. The germline V gene has CDR1 SQVTM and CDR2 ANQGSEA. Germline trimming cut 5 bases from V and 7 bases from J; bases unmatched to any gene: 10. The CDR3 consists of 16 residues. The DNA for the CDR3 is TGCAGCGTTCAACCGGGACTAGCGGGAGACCTAAATGAGCAGTTCTTC. This encodes CSVQPGLAGDLNEQFF.

This clonotype was seen many times. The chain couples TRBV5-5 to TRBJ1-2, with D unclear. Trimming took 0 bases from V and 4 from J, leaving 10 bases between them. Looked up from germline, CDR1 is SGHKS and CDR2 is YYEKEE (reference sequence). This CDR3 is 14 amino acids long. CDR3 sequence: CASSLAGASYGYTF. The CDR3 DNA reads TGTGCCAGCAGCTTGGCGGGCGCGAGCTATGGCTACACCTTC.

This chain uses TRBV27 with TRBJ1-2, with TRBD1 matching over 11 bases. Germline V CDR1 and CDR2: MNHEY, SMNVEV (reference sequence). V dropped 0 bases and J dropped 7; count of bases not matched to a gene: 10. The CDR3 consists of 17 residues. The CDR3 DNA reads as TGTGCCAGCAGTTTATCGGTCGGGGGACAGGGGGACTCTGGCTACACCTTC. It encodes CASSLSVGGQGDSGYTF.

CDR3 DNA: TGTGCCTGGAGTGTATGGGGAAGAGGGGCGCCCGGAGAGACCCAGTACTTC. It codes for CAWSVWGRGAPGETQYF. The chain is built from TRBV30 and TRBJ2-5, with D perhaps given as TRBD1 or TRBD2 (5 bases each). CDR1 is GTSNPN and CDR2 is SVGIG in the germline V gene (reference sequence). This CDR3 is 17 amino acids long. V was cut by 0 bases and J by 4 bases, with 21 bases left in between.

There are a few counts of this clonotype. The chain has TRBV6-7 and TRBJ2-7; D remains unclear. TRBV6-7 is treated as an ORF (open reading frame) with a function not yet certain. V was cut by 8 bases and J by 2 bases, with 10 bases left in between. The CDR3 totals 12 residues. The CDR3 region has the DNA TGTGCCAGCTGCCTACGGGCCTACGAGCAGTACTTC. Amino acids: CASCLRAYEQYF.

This clonotype showed up many times. CDR3 sequence: CASTLATSGGSYEQYF. The CDR3 nucleotides read TGTGCCAGCACCCTAGCCACTAGCGGCGGGTCCTACGAGCAGTACTTC. The chain is built from TRBV28 and TRBJ2-7; 8 bases fit TRBD2. Trimming removed 7 bases from V and 1 base from J; junction bases left unmatched: 12. Germline V gene lookup returns CDR1 MDHEN and CDR2 SYDVKM. The CDR3 extends over 16 amino acids.

Notes on this clonotype: A much larger clone is a single base away; this may be a read error. The rearrangement links TRBV5-1 to TRBJ2-3; D not resolved. From germline, CDR1 is SGHRS and CDR2 YFSETQ. CDR3 size: 14 residues. V was trimmed by 3 bases and J by 3 bases, leaving 11 bases between them. The CDR3 protein is CASSWGTATDTQYF. Written as DNA, the CDR3 is TGCGCCAGCAGCTGGGGAACAGCTACAGATACGCAGTATTTT.

The sample holds many counts of this clonotype. This chain joins TRBV2 and TRBJ2-1; the D is unclear. CDR3 length: 10 amino acids. The ends were cut back, 8 bases at V and 7 bases at J, with 6 bases in the middle. The germline V gene has CDR1 SNHLY and CDR2 FYNNEI. CDR3 nucleotide sequence: TGTGCCAGCGGCGGAAATGAGCAGTTCTTC. Protein sequence: CASGGNEQFF.

About this clonotype: The conserved final phenylalanine or tryptophan is absent from the CDR3, which likely points to a read error. The CDR3 nucleotides read TGTGCCAGCAGTTCCCCCTTGACATCCCGCACAGATACGCAGTATGTT. Protein product: CASSSPLTSRTDTQYV. V and J are TRBV6-5 and TRBJ2-3; the D is unclear. The V and J ends lost 4 bases and 1 base respectively, with 15 bases between them. Looked up from germline, CDR1 is MNHEY and CDR2 is SVGAGI. The CDR3 is made up of 16 amino acids.

Details on this clonotype: A much bigger clone sits one base away, suggesting this may be a read error. The CDR3 protein is CASSQGRLASQETQFF. In DNA, the CDR3 is TGCGCCAGCAGCCAGGGCAGACTAGCGTCCCAAGAGACCCAGTTCTTC. This chain uses TRBV4-1 with TRBJ2-5; 8 bases map to TRBD2. Judging by the DNA end, TRBJ2-1 fits better; the J call may be wrong. Germline V gives CDR1 MGHRA, CDR2 YSYEKL. CDR3 length: 16 amino acids.

This clonotype was counted many times. This chain connects TRBV12-3 or TRBV12-4 to TRBJ2-1, with 14 bases lining up with TRBD2. V was pared by 5 bases and J by 4 bases, with 4 bases of the junction left unmatched. The CDR3 loop spans 16 amino acids. The DNA of the CDR3 is TGTGCCAGCAGTCCCAGGACTAGCGGGGGGTACAATGAGCAGTTCTTC. Translation gives CASSPRTSGGYNEQFF.

This clonotype has a handful of counts. The rearrangement uses TRBV5-1 and TRBJ1-4, with 8 bases lining up with TRBD1. V shed 4 bases and J 6 bases; nucleotides not matched to a gene: 2. CDR3 length: 13 residues. Looked up from germline, CDR1 is SGHRS and CDR2 is YFSETQ. The CDR3 DNA follows: TGCGCCAGCAGCATGGGACAGGATGAAAAACTGTTTTTT. Its translation is CASSMGQDEKLFF.

This clonotype was detected ten times or more. Sequence at one end of the junction differs from germline and may be a read error. The chain joins TRBV7-8 to TRBJ2-5; D possibly uses TRBD1 or TRBD2 (7 bases each). The CDR3 consists of 15 residues. Germline V gene sequence: CDR1 SGHVS, CDR2 FQNEAQ. Here the CDR3 reads CASNLQGTNQETQYF. The CDR3 nucleotides read TGTGCCAGCAACTTACAGGGGACTAACCAAGAGACCCAGTACTTC.

Turning to this clonotype: A much larger clone differs from this one at a single base, so this may be a read error. The CDR3 sequence: CASSGASGTSPYEQYF. The CDR3 DNA is TGTGCCAGCAGTGGAGCGTCCGGAACCTCTCCCTACGAGCAGTACTTC. The chain uses TRBV2 and TRBJ2-7; no reliable D call. This CDR3 comprises 16 residues. V was clipped by 4 bases and J by 2 bases, with 18 bases between them. Germline V gene lookup returns CDR1 SNHLY and CDR2 FYNNEI. The whole variable domain, remainder taken from reference TRBV2 and TRBJ2-7, is EPEVTQTPSHQVTQMGQEVILRCVPISNHLYFYWYRQILGQKVEFLVSFYNNEISEKSEIFDDQFSVERPDGSNFTLKIRSTKLEDSAMYFCASSGASGTSPYEQYFGPGTRLTVT.

The chain links TRBV25-1 to TRBJ2-7; TRBD2 matches 7 bases. The germline CDR1 and CDR2 sequences are MGHDK and SYGVNS. J was trimmed by 3 bases and V by 6 bases; bases with no gene match: 5. The CDR3 is 13 residues long. The CDR3: CASRSGGLYEQYF. The CDR3 DNA reads as TGTGCCAGCAGGTCGGGGGGACTCTACGAGCAGTACTTC.

This clonotype was counted only a few times. This sequence joins TRBV12-3 or TRBV12-4 and TRBJ2-5, with TRBD2 matching 14 bases. V lost 1 base to trimming and J lost 4 bases; unmatched junction nucleotides: 11. The CDR3 length is 19 residues. The CDR3 DNA reads as TGTGCCAGCAGTTTAGGACTAGCGGGAGGGCCGCAGGGGAGAGAGACCCAGTACTTC. As protein: CASSLGLAGGPQGRETQYF.

This clonotype was observed many times. J is TRBJ1-1 and V is TRBV7-8; D gene ambiguous. Per germline, CDR1 SGHVS and CDR2 FQNEAQ. Trimming cost V 5 bases and J 5 bases, with 6 bases left between them. This CDR3 comprises 11 residues. CDR3 coding DNA: TGTGCCAGCAGCCTCGAAACTGAAGCTTTCTTT. Residues: CASSLETEAFF.

Only a few counts were recorded for this clonotype. The V call is TRBV6-6, the J call TRBJ1-6; D possibly corresponds to TRBD1 (6 bases). Trimming stripped 5 bases from V and 0 bases from J, with 8 bases between. The CDR3 consists of 15 residues. The germline V gene has CDR1 MNHNY and CDR2 SVGAGI (reference sequence). This CDR3 reads CASSLDSSYNSPLHF. As DNA, the CDR3 is TGTGCCAGCAGTCTGGACAGCTCCTATAATTCACCCCTCCACTTT.

Regarding this clonotype: This may arise from a read error, as a much more abundant clone is one base away. The rearrangement joins TRBV5-1 to TRBJ2-6, with D hard to call. Germline V gene data show CDR1 as SGHRS and CDR2 as YFSETQ. This CDR3 has 14 residues. Here the CDR3 DNA reads TGCGCCAGCAGCGCCATCGCGGCCGCCAACGTCCGGACTTTC. Translated: CASSAIAAANVRTF. The entire variable domain, with the rest obtained from reference TRBV5-1 and TRBJ2-6, is as follows: KAGVTQTPRYLIKTRGQQVTLSCSPISGHRSVSWYQQTPGQGLQFLFEYFSETQRNKGNFPGRFSGRQFSNSRSEMNVSTLELGDSALYLCASSAIAAANVRTFGAGSRLTVL.

This clonotype came up many times. The chain recombines TRBV20-1 with TRBJ1-5, with D unclear. Deletions cut 3 bases from V and 2 bases from J, with 8 bases between. The germline CDR1 and CDR2 sequences are DFQATT and SNEGSKA (reference sequence). CDR3 length equals 13 residues. CDR3: CSARSQGNQPQHF. In DNA form, the CDR3 reads TGCAGTGCTAGGAGTCAGGGCAATCAGCCCCAGCATTTT.

Concerning this clonotype: The junction departs from germline at one end; a sequencing error may be responsible. The J gene is TRBJ2-7, the V gene TRBV2; D might be TRBD1 (5 bases). The CDR3 length is 13 residues. Germline CDR1 and CDR2: SNHLY and FYNNEI. CDR3 in amino acids: CASGEQVSYEQYF. The CDR3 bases are TGTGCCAGCGGTGAACAGGTTTCCTACGAGCAGTACTTC.

This clonotype has just a few counts. V is TRBV7-9 and J is TRBJ1-1, with TRBD1 matching over 7 bases. The CDR3 extends over 13 amino acids. Germline loops: CDR1 SEHNR, CDR2 FQNEAQ (reference sequence). The junction had 11 bases not matched to a gene; V was cut back by 5 bases and J by 11 bases. The CDR3 coding sequence is TGTGCCAGCAGCCGACCAGACAGGGCAGACGCTTTCTTT. Translation gives CASSRPDRADAFF.

The chain employs TRBV11-2 and TRBJ2-2; D ambiguous. This CDR3 spans 14 amino acids. V was pared by 8 bases and J by 2 bases, with 12 bases between. Germline V CDR1 and CDR2: SGHAT, FQNNGV. CDR3 loop: CASRPNPNTGELFF. In nucleotides, the CDR3 is TGTGCCAGCCGCCCCAACCCAAACACCGGGGAGCTGTTTTTT.

Notes on this clonotype: This sequence may be a read error, since a much larger clone differs from it by one base. The chain employs TRBV5-4 and TRBJ2-4; the D gene is possibly TRBD2 (5 bases). The DNA end lines up better with TRBJ2-5; the J call may be wrong. This CDR3 is 13 amino acids long. The germline V gene has CDR1 SGHNT and CDR2 YYREEE (reference sequence). The CDR3 coding sequence is TGTGCCAACAGCTCCGGGAATCAAGAGACCCAGTACTTC. Translated, it gives CANSSGNQETQYF.

This clonotype was observed a few times. The CDR3 DNA sequence: TGCGCCAGCAGCTTGAGGGTACAGGATTGCTATGGCTACACCTTC. Translated: CASSLRVQDCYGYTF. The rearrangement links TRBV5-1 to TRBJ1-2; perhaps TRBD1 as D (5 bases). The CDR3 spans 15 residues. Germline-derived CDR1 and CDR2 are SGHRS and YFSETQ. V lost 1 base and J 4 bases, leaving 14 bases between the germline ends.